These T cell receptor beta chains were read from a single sample in a study of T cells in tumors and immune-related adverse events. The repertoire was sequenced with immunoSEQ multiplex PCR; TCRdb's copy has only in-frame clones and lacks some. The data hold around 8,100 clones, with less than 95% observed a single time. Sequences were derived from lymph node tissue, sampled from a patient treated with anti-PD-1 therapy. The origin of the receptors is a female donor with metastatic renal cell carcinoma. Both conserved end residues are part of each CDR3. D genes are given only for firm matches. Only some rows state a clone size, as once, few, many or a class for expanded clones.

abundance	d_gene	v_gene	j_gene	CDR3nt	CDR3aa
.	TRBD1	TRBV15	TRBJ1-5	TGTGCCACCAGCAGAGATTTGGGACAGGGGGATCAGCCCCAGCATTTT	CATSRDLGQGDQPQHF
.	.	TRBV7-9	TRBJ2-7	TGTGCCAGCAGCTTCGGCCTGGCGGCCTACGAGCAGTACTTC	CASSFGLAAYEQYF
.	TRBD1	TRBV2	TRBJ1-3	TGTGCCAGCAGTACTAACAGGGGGAGCTCTGGAAACACCATATATTTT	CASSTNRGSSGNTIYF
.	.	TRBV4-1	TRBJ2-3	TGCGCCAGCAGCCGAACAGGGCCAGATACGCAGTATTTT	CASSRTGPDTQYF
.	.	TRBV4-2	TRBJ2-7	TGTGCCAGCAGCCAAGCCCTGGAGGGGGCGGGGGTTCGCCACGAGCAGTACTTC	CASSQALEGAGVRHEQYF
.	TRBD2	TRBV4-2	TRBJ2-7	TGTGCCAGCAGCCAAGCTTCCACTAGCGGGGGCTACGAGCAGTACTTC	CASSQASTSGGYEQYF
.	.	TRBV5-4	TRBJ2-3	TGTGCCAGCACCCCCAGCAGCGGTTCATTAACAGATACGCAGTATTTT	CASTPSSGSLTDTQYF
.	TRBD1	TRBV30	TRBJ1-2	TGTGCCTGGAAACTGACAGGGTCGAATGGCTACACCTTC	CAWKLTGSNGYTF
.	.	TRBV19	TRBJ2-5	TGTGCCAGTAGTCCCCGAGGGGATGGGTCAGGTGAGACCCAGTACTTC	CASSPRGDGSGETQYF
.	TRBD1	TRBV4-3	TRBJ1-6	TGCGCCAGCAGCCAGGGGGGACTGACAGGGACACTCCTCCACTTT	CASSQGGLTGTLLHF
.	.	TRBV21-1	TRBJ2-7	TGTGCCAGCAGCACTCGGACAGGGGACGCCTACGAGCAGTACTTC	CASSTRTGDAYEQYF
.	TRBD2	TRBV11-3	TRBJ2-1	TGTGCCAGCAGCCGAGATCGAGGGACTAGCGGGATCAATGAGCAGTTCTTC	CASSRDRGTSGINEQFF
few	.	TRBV7-2	TRBJ1-6	TGTGCCAGCAGCTTAGGGGAGTTAGTGCACTTT	CASSLGELVHF
.	TRBD1	TRBV7-6	TRBJ2-2	TGTGCCAGCAGCCTCAGACAGGGGTTGGACACCGGGGAGCTGTTTTTT	CASSLRQGLDTGELFF
.	.	TRBV15	TRBJ1-5	TGTGCCACCAGCAGAAGGTCCCTCGGTGGCAATCAGCCCCAGCATTTT	CATSRRSLGGNQPQHF
.	.	TRBV18	TRBJ2-1	TGTGCCAGCTTGCCGGACCAGCGAGGCGAGCAGTTCTTC	CASLPDQRGEQFF
.	.	TRBV13	TRBJ1-1	TGTGCCAGCAACATGGGGAACACTGAAGCTTTCTTT	CASNMGNTEAFF
.	TRBD2	TRBV5-1	TRBJ2-3	TGCGCCAGCAGCTTGGCTAGCGGGAAGGATACGCAGTATTTT	CASSLASGKDTQYF
.	.	TRBV7-2	TRBJ2-3	TGTGCCAGCAGGACCAGACAGGTTAGCACAGATACGCAGTATTTT	CASRTRQVSTDTQYF
.	TRBD1	TRBV2	TRBJ1-5	TGTGCCAGCAGGCGGACAGGGGACAGCCTTAGCAATCAGCCCCAGCATTTT	CASRRTGDSLSNQPQHF
.	.	TRBV5-1	TRBJ2-5	TGCGCCAGCGGTGAAGCCACCAACCAAGAGACCCAGTACTTC	CASGEATNQETQYF
.	TRBD2	TRBV6-1	TRBJ2-3	TGTGCCTCCCAGTCAGTGGCGGGAGATACTGATACGCAGTATTTT	CASQSVAGDTDTQYF
.	.	TRBV5-8	TRBJ2-6	TGTGCCAGCAGCTCCGGGGCCAACGTCCTGACTTTC	CASSSGANVLTF
.	.	TRBV11-2	TRBJ1-1	TGTGCCAGCAGCTTATGGGCGGACAAAGCTTTCTTT	CASSLWADKAFF
.	.	TRBV7-7	TRBJ2-1	TGTGCTAGCAGCTCCTTTTCCGGGACCGTAGACAATGAGCAGTTCTTC	CASSSFSGTVDNEQFF
.	.	TRBV2	TRBJ2-1	TGTGCCAGCAGTGAGCGAGCTAGAATGGATGAGCAGTTCTTC	CASSERARMDEQFF
.	.	TRBV15	TRBJ2-1	TGTGCCACCAGGGGGGGCCAGAGCTCCTACAATGAGCAGTTCTTC	CATRGGQSSYNEQFF
once	.	TRBV28	TRBJ2-1	TGTGCCAGCAGCCACCCGGGGAGTGAAAGATACAATGAGCAGTTCTTC	CASSHPGSERYNEQFF
.	.	TRBV7-9	TRBJ1-2	TGTGCCAGCAGCTTATCTTCAGGGGTAGGTGGCTACACCTTC	CASSLSSGVGGYTF
.	TRBD2	TRBV11-3	TRBJ2-1	TGTGCCAGCAGACTGGGACTAGCGGGAGTAGGTGAGCAGTTCTTC	CASRLGLAGVGEQFF
.	.	TRBV18	TRBJ2-3	TGTGCCAGCTCACCAATTTTAGTAGGGTTGAGCACAGATACGCAGTATTTT	CASSPILVGLSTDTQYF
.	.	TRBV7-6	TRBJ1-1	TGTGCCAGCAGCAACCAAATGAACACTGAAGCTTTCTTT	CASSNQMNTEAFF
.	.	TRBV10-3	TRBJ2-5	TGTGCCATCAGTGCATCAAAGTCCGAGACCCAGTACTTC	CAISASKSETQYF
.	.	TRBV19	TRBJ1-5	TGTGCCAGTAGTATTCGCACATTTGGCAATCAGCCCCAGCATTTT	CASSIRTFGNQPQHF
.	.	TRBV7-9	TRBJ1-1	TGTGCCAGCAGCCAGCGACGGGACATAAATTTGAACACTGAAGCTTTCTTT	CASSQRRDINLNTEAFF
.	TRBD1	TRBV7-9	TRBJ1-2	TGTGCCAGCAGCTTACCGGCAGGGGACAGTGGCTACACCTTC	CASSLPAGDSGYTF
.	TRBD1	TRBV7-2	TRBJ1-3	TGTGCCAGCAGCTTAGGATGGGGACAGGGGGCTGCTGGAAACACCATATATTTT	CASSLGWGQGAAGNTIYF
.	TRBD2	TRBV10-3	TRBJ2-7	TGTGCCATCAGCGGGACTAGCGGGAACGAGCAGTACTTC	CAISGTSGNEQYF
once	.	TRBV11-2	TRBJ1-5	TGTGCCAGCAGCTTAGATTCCAATCTGGGTCAGCCCCAGCATTTT	CASSLDSNLGQPQHF
.	TRBD1	TRBV4-1	TRBJ1-2	TGCGCCAGCAGCCACGACAGGGGAGGTGGCTACACCTTC	CASSHDRGGGYTF
.	.	TRBV5-6	TRBJ2-2	TGTGCCAGCAGCCTGGGCCGGAACACCGGGGAGCTGTTTTTT	CASSLGRNTGELFF
.	.	TRBV16	TRBJ1-2	TGTGCCAGCAGCCCCACGGACAAACCGACCGGGGGCTACACCTTC	CASSPTDKPTGGYTF
.	TRBD2	TRBV7-2	TRBJ2-1	TGTGCCAGCAGCTTAGTAGCGGGGGGCGCAATATACAATGAGCAGTTCTTC	CASSLVAGGAIYNEQFF
.	TRBD1	TRBV28	TRBJ2-6	TGTGCCAGCAGGCCGGGACAGGGCGCTGGGGCCAACGTCCTGACTTTC	CASRPGQGAGANVLTF
.	.	TRBV19	TRBJ2-3	TGTGCCAGTTCGATAGCGTCCGATCTATCTGATACGCAGTATTTT	CASSIASDLSDTQYF
.	TRBD1	TRBV27	TRBJ1-2	TGTGCCAGCAGCCCCCCACTCTTGACAGGGGTCCATGGCTACACCTTC	CASSPPLLTGVHGYTF
.	.	TRBV5-5	TRBJ2-3	TGTGCCAGCAGGCCTGCCGGGGTCCCGACAGATACGCAGTATTTT	CASRPAGVPTDTQYF
.	.	TRBV28	TRBJ1-2	TGTGCCAGCAGACAAGCGATAAACTATGGCTACACCTTC	CASRQAINYGYTF
once	TRBD1	TRBV19	TRBJ2-3	TGTGCCAGTAGGGGGACAGGGGGAGATACGCAGTATTTT	CASRGTGGDTQYF
.	.	TRBV14	TRBJ2-5	TGTGCCAGCAGCCAAGACCTGGGGGGGACCCAGTACTTC	CASSQDLGGTQYF
.	TRBD2	TRBV6-1	TRBJ2-5	TGTGCCAGCGGGCGGGAGGCTTTCGAGGAGACCCAGTACTTC	CASGREAFEETQYF
.	TRBD2	TRBV7-2	TRBJ2-7	TGTGCCACCAATGGGCGTGTGGCTAGCGGCGGCGAGCAGTACTTC	CATNGRVASGGEQYF
.	.	TRBV11-3	TRBJ1-5	TGTGCCAGCAGCTTAGATCCAGTTCAGCCCCAGCATTTT	CASSLDPVQPQHF
hyperexpanded	.	TRBV7-9	TRBJ1-1	TGTGCCAGCAGCTCAGCGGGACACCTGAACACTGAAGCTTTCTTT	CASSSAGHLNTEAFF
.	.	TRBV7-2	TRBJ1-1	TGTGCCAGCAGCCGTACCGGACTTAGGATGAACACTGAAGCTTTCTTT	CASSRTGLRMNTEAFF
.	TRBD1	TRBV5-4	TRBJ1-1	TGTGCCAGCAGCGCCCCAGGGGGGGGCACTGAAGCTTTCTTT	CASSAPGGGTEAFF
.	TRBD2	TRBV7-9	TRBJ2-1	TGTGCCAGCAGCTTAAGCCTAGCGGGGGCCAATGAGCAGTTCTTC	CASSLSLAGANEQFF